The T cell receptor (beta chain) under discussion was sequenced for a study of cytomegalovirus exposure and HLA in healthy donors. Points from the study as a whole: Associated with cytomegalovirus, according to the listing, were 150 to 200 TCR beta chains. Rarity characterized most TCR sequences, yet some public TCRs appeared in many donors.

V was clipped by 0 bases and J by 3 bases, with 12 bases between them. Germline-derived CDR1 and CDR2 are SGHRS and YFSETQ. The CDR3 length is 15 residues. As to this clone: Its target is not known.

13 Jbeta primers and 60 Vbeta primers were used for the PCR. Only in-frame clones appear in the TCRdb table, and some are missing; sequencing was by immunoSEQ multiplex PCR. Found here are hundreds of thousands of clones, just over 75% of them singletons; the top ten hold roughly 2.6%. The receptor comes from a woman aged 55-69 years in good health and CMV-seropositive. The source material was PBMCs. The rearrangement uses TRBV5-1 and TRBJ1-1; D gene ambiguous. CDR3 in amino acids: CASSLAAGSDTEAFF. The CDR3 DNA is TGCGCCAGCAGCTTGGCGGCAGGAAGTGACACTGAAGCTTTCTTT.